The source of this T cell receptor beta chain is a study of blood T cell repertoires in COVID-19. Across the study: The origin of the acute and convalescent COVID-19 samples was the United States, Italy and Spain. The analysed material was cDNA or gDNA that came from T cells, B-cell-depleted T cells, or PBMCs.

The CDR3 is 14 residues long. V trimming: 3 bases; J trimming: 5 bases; junction bases outside the gene matches: 5. The germline V gene has CDR1 MNHEY and CDR2 SMNVEV (reference sequence). This clone was found once. In the study's own analysis: For nucleated cells, counts were estimated from reference gene primer amplification. The method was immunoSEQ multiplex PCR; TCRdb's version includes in-frame clones alone and lacks a portion of them. That table gives V, J and clone size, and the DNA gave D and trimming. The sample carries tens of thousands of clones, around 83% recorded once. Followed longitudinally, the Seattle patients had been enrolled during active infection.

The TCR sequence derives from a man aged 25-45 years with COVID-19, enrolled during active disease. Material: peripheral blood. V is TRBV27 and J is TRBJ2-7; 9 positions agree with TRBD1. In nucleotides, the CDR3 is TGTGCCAGCAGTTTTGGGACAGGGCCGGACGAGCAGTACTTC. This codes for CASSFGTGPDEQYF.